This T cell receptor (beta chain) was observed in a study of PD-L1 blockade in urothelial cancer. Repertoires were generated with immunoSEQ multiplex PCR, while TCRdb's copy carries only in-frame clones and drops some. The sample lists roughly 50,000 clones; nearly 90% were seen once. This clone was seen once. The CDR3 runs 15 residues. Trimming cost V 2 bases and J 2 bases; bases outside gene matches: 4. Germline CDR1 is MNHNY and CDR2 is SVGAGI (reference sequence). The TCR was taken from a man in his sixties with urothelial cancer. The V call is TRBV6-6, the J call TRBJ2-7; TRBD1 matches at 9 bases. Sequenced material: PBMCs, taken around atezolizumab (anti-PD-L1) treatment. CDR3 bases: TGTGCCAGCAGTTACGGACAGGGGACTCCCTACGAGCAGTACTTC. Amino acids: CASSYGQGTPYEQYF.